This T cell receptor (beta chain) comes out of a study of T cell changes during pregnancy in multiple sclerosis. CDR1 is SGHDN, CDR2 FVKESK, per germline. J lost 2 bases, V lost 4 bases, and 13 bases had no gene match. The CDR3 length is 19 residues. The data were produced by immunoSEQ multiplex PCR, yet TCRdb's version contains in-frame clones alone and is incomplete. The data contain more than 55,000 clones, approximately 90% of them singletons. This receptor was identified in a female donor in good health, enrolled as a control in a pregnancy study. The sequencing used peripheral blood, collected after pregnancy. J is TRBJ2-7 and V is TRBV14; 14 bases fit TRBD2. This CDR3 is CASSLKAGLAGGITYEQYF. In DNA, the CDR3 is TGTGCCAGCAGCCTAAAAGCTGGACTAGCGGGAGGTATTACCTACGAGCAGTACTTC.